The T cell receptor (beta chain) under discussion was sequenced for a study of shared clonotypes between healthy human individuals. Across the study: CD4 naive and CD4 memory each took three plates per donor, while CD8 naive took two and CD8 memory one.

On this clone itself: Different DNA sequences within this sample yield the same CDR3.

This table comes from immunoSEQ multiplex PCR, and its TCRdb copy is limited to in-frame clones, with some not included. The sample consists of 1.6 million or so clones, less than 99% of them appearing once. With V trimmed by 0 bases and J by 2 bases, 4 bases remained unmatched. CDR3 size: 15 residues. Germline assignment: CDR1 SGHRS and CDR2 YFSETQ. What was sequenced was naive CD4+ T cells sorted from blood. Stated subset: CD45RA+ positively selected. The chain joins TRBV5-1 to TRBJ2-7; the match to TRBD2 covers 8 bases. The sequence was collected from a young man in good health. CDR3 sequence reads: CASSLALAATYEQYF. The CDR3 DNA follows: TGCGCCAGCAGCTTGGCACTAGCGGCGACCTACGAGCAGTACTTC.